This T cell receptor (beta chain) appears in the sequencing data of a study of OX40 agonist ivuxolimab in advanced cancers. Across the whole study: Clinicians treated patients with ivuxolimab, an agonistic anti-OX40 (CD134) antibody. Study findings and constraints: The antigen specificity of the peripheral T cells (those that were expanded) was not determined. Blood T cells, both CD4+ and CD8+, expanded clonally by week 6 at 0.1 to 3.0 mg/kg.

Here immunoSEQ multiplex PCR was the method, and the copy in TCRdb shows in-frame clones only, minus some. The sample has some 45,000 clones, around 85% seen once. This clone turned up a few times. Its antigen remains unidentified. The germline V and J ends were trimmed by 5 bases and 5 bases, with 10 bases remaining between them. CDR1 is LNHDA and CDR2 is SQIVND in the germline V gene (reference sequence). This CDR3 region has 13 residues. This clonotype was sampled from an adult with an advanced solid tumor such as melanoma, head and neck, liver or kidney cancer. The source material was CD4+ or CD8+ T cells sorted from blood, sampled in a trial of the OX40 agonist ivuxolimab. The chain links TRBV19 to TRBJ1-5; D ambiguous. CDR3 sequence (DNA): TGTGCCAGTAGTGTGGGCCCGTATCAGCCCCAGCATTTT. This gives the protein CASSVGPYQPQHF.